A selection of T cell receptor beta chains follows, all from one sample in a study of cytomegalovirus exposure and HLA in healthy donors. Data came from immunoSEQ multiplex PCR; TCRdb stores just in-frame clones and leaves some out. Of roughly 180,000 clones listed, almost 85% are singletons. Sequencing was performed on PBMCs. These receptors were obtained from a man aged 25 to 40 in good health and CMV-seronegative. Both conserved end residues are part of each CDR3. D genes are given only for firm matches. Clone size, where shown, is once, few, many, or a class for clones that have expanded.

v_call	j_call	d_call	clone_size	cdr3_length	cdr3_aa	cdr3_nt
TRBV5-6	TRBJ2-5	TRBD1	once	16	CASSTFRQGIEETQYF	TGTGCCAGCAGCACGTTCCGACAGGGTATAGAAGAGACCCAGTACTTC
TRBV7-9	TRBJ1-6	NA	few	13	CASSTYENSPLHF	TGTGCCAGCAGCACATACGAAAATTCACCCCTCCACTTT
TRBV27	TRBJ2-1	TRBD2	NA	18	CASSYLGTSGTLYNEQFF	TGTGCCAGCAGTTACCTAGGGACTAGCGGGACTCTCTACAATGAGCAGTTCTTC
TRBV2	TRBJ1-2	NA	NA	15	CASSEPPDSNYGYTF	TGTGCCAGCAGTGAACCCCCGGACAGTAACTATGGCTACACCTTC
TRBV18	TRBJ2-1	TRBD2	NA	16	CASSPVSSGGLEEQFF	TGTGCCAGCTCACCAGTGTCTAGCGGGGGCCTCGAGGAGCAGTTCTTC
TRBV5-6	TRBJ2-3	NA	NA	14	CASSLSVTTDTQYF	TGTGCCAGCAGCTTGAGCGTGACCACAGATACGCAGTATTTT
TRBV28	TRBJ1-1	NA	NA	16	CASGTRGGGINTEAFF	TGTGCCAGCGGAACCCGGGGAGGGGGGATTAACACTGAAGCTTTCTTT
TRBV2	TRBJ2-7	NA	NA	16	CASTDHPGMSSYEQYF	TGTGCCAGCACCGACCACCCGGGGATGAGCTCCTACGAGCAGTACTTC
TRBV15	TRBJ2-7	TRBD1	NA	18	CATSRVGQGAFADYEQYF	TGTGCCACCAGCAGAGTGGGACAGGGGGCTTTCGCAGACTACGAGCAGTACTTC
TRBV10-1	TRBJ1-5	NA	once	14	CASSEGEGNQPQHF	TGCGCCAGCAGTGAAGGGGAAGGCAATCAGCCCCAGCATTTT
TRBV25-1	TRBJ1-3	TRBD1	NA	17	CASSEFFQGASGNTIYF	TGTGCCAGCAGTGAATTCTTCCAGGGGGCATCTGGAAACACCATATATTTT
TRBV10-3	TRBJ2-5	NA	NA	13	CAIRAGTGETQYF	TGTGCCATCAGGGCAGGGACTGGGGAGACCCAGTACTTC
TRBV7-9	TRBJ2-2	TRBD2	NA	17	CASSLFGGSRGTGELFF	TGTGCCAGCAGCTTATTTGGCGGGAGCCGTGGCACCGGGGAGCTGTTTTTT
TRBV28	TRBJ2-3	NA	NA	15	CASSFRQVPTDTQYF	TGTGCCAGCAGTTTTCGACAGGTACCAACAGATACGCAGTATTTT
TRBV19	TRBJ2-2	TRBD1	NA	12	CASLQGTGELFF	TGTGCCAGCCTACAGGGGACCGGGGAGCTGTTTTTT
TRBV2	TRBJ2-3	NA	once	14	CASSPRPGTDTQYF	TGTGCCAGCAGTCCGAGGCCGGGAACAGATACGCAGTATTTT
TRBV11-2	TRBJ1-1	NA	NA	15	CASSPRQVPNTEAFF	TGTGCCAGCAGCCCAAGACAGGTCCCGAACACTGAAGCTTTCTTT
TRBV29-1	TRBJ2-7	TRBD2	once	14	CSAGGGGLAYEQYF	TGCAGCGCGGGGGGGGGAGGGTTGGCCTACGAGCAGTACTTC
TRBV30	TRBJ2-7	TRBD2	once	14	CAWDEASGPYEQYF	TGTGCCTGGGACGAGGCTAGCGGCCCCTACGAGCAGTACTTC
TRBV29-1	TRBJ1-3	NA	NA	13	CSVAGVSGNTIYF	TGCAGCGTTGCCGGGGTTTCTGGAAACACCATATATTTT
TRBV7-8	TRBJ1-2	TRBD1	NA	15	CASSPSRTGSPHYTF	TGTGCCAGCAGCCCCTCTCGGACAGGGAGCCCTCACTACACCTTC
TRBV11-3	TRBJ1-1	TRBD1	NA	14	CASSLDRGRTEAFF	TGTGCCAGCAGCTTGGACAGGGGTCGCACTGAAGCTTTCTTT
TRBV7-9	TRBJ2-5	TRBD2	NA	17	CSSSLARVAGDRETQYF	TGTTCCAGCAGCTTAGCGCGAGTAGCGGGAGATAGAGAGACCCAGTACTTC
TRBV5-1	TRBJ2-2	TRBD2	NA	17	CASSLLLAGGASGELFF	TGCGCCAGCAGCCTCTTGCTCGCGGGGGGTGCCTCCGGGGAGCTGTTTTTT
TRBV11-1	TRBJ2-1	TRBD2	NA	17	CASSLPLTSGRVNEQFF	TGTGCCAGCAGCTTACCCCTTACTAGCGGGAGGGTCAATGAGCAGTTCTTC
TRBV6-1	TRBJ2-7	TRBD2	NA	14	CASTTLAGDSEQYF	TGTGCCAGCACCACACTAGCGGGAGACTCCGAGCAGTACTTC
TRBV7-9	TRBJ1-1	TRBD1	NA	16	CASSSSGGIQGTEAFF	TGTGCCAGCAGCTCTTCAGGGGGTATACAGGGGACTGAAGCTTTCTTT
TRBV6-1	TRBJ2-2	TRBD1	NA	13	CASGDRGSGELFF	TGTGCCAGCGGGGACAGGGGAAGCGGGGAGCTGTTTTTT
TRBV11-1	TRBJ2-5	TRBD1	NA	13	CASSTGGGGTQYF	TGTGCCAGCAGCACAGGGGGCGGCGGGACCCAGTACTTC
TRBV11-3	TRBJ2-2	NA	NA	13	CASSSLATGELFF	TGTGCCAGCAGTTCTCTAGCGACCGGGGAGCTGTTTTTT
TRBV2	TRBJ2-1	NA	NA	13	CATVQVRYNEQFF	TGTGCCACCGTACAGGTTCGATACAATGAGCAGTTCTTC
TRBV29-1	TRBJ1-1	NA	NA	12	CFARGTLTEAFF	TGCTTCGCTAGGGGGACGCTCACTGAAGCTTTCTTT
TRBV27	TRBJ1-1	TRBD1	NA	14	CASSPDRPYTEAFF	TGTGCCAGCAGCCCGGACAGGCCTTACACTGAAGCTTTCTTT
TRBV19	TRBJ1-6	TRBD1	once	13	CASRTGVSSPLHF	TGTGCCAGCCGGACAGGGGTCAGTTCACCCCTCCACTTT
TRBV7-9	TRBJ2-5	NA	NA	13	CASSPPIEETQYF	TGTGCCAGCAGCCCGCCGATAGAAGAGACCCAGTACTTC
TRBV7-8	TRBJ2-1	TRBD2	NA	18	CASSLTASGGVLSNEQFF	TGTGCCAGCAGCTTAACGGCTAGCGGGGGGGTTTTGAGCAATGAGCAGTTCTTC
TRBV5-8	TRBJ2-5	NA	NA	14	CASSFGEEGETQYF	TGTGCCAGCAGCTTTGGGGAGGAGGGAGAGACCCAGTACTTC
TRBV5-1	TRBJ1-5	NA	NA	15	CASSVGGVAGQPQHF	TGCGCCAGCAGCGTGGGGGGGGTAGCGGGACAGCCCCAGCATTTT
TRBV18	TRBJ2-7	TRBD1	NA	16	CASSPLVGQGAYEQYF	TGTGCCAGCTCACCACTGGTAGGACAGGGCGCCTACGAGCAGTACTTC
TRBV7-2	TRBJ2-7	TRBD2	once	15	CASSESGSPQYEQYF	TGTGCCAGCAGCGAAAGCGGGAGCCCCCAGTACGAGCAGTACTTC
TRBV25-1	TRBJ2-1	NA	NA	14	CASRGVGGSNEQFF	TGTGCCAGCCGTGGGGTGGGGGGTAGCAATGAGCAGTTCTTC
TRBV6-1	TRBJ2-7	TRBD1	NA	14	CASSASGGTYEQYF	TGTGCCAGCAGTGCTTCAGGGGGAACCTACGAGCAGTACTTC
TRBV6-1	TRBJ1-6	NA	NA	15	CASSVRGSYNSPLHF	TGTGCCAGCAGTGTTCGGGGCTCCTATAATTCACCCCTCCACTTT
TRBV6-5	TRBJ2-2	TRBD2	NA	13	CAGGRGGTGELFF	TGTGCCGGCGGGAGGGGGGGCACCGGGGAGCTGTTTTTT
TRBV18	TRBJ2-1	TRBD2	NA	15	CASSPQLAGDNEQFF	TGTGCCAGCTCACCACAACTAGCGGGAGACAATGAGCAGTTCTTC
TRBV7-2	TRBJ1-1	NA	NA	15	CASSPGRGWDTEAFF	TGTGCCAGCAGCCCAGGGCGGGGGTGGGACACTGAAGCTTTCTTT
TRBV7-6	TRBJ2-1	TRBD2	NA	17	CASSLKERGGFYNEQFF	TGTGCCAGCAGCTTAAAGGAGCGGGGGGGTTTTTACAATGAGCAGTTCTTC
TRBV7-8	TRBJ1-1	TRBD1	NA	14	CASSPGQMNTEAFF	TGTGCCAGCAGCCCGGGACAGATGAACACTGAAGCTTTCTTT
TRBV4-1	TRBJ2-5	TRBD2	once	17	CASSQEYGTSGQETQYF	TGCGCCAGCAGCCAAGAATACGGGACTAGCGGACAAGAGACCCAGTACTTC
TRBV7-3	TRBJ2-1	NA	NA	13	CASRRTGGNEQFF	TGTGCCAGCAGGAGGACAGGAGGGAATGAGCAGTTCTTC
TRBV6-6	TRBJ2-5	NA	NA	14	CASSYRGDQETQYF	TGTGCCAGCAGTTACCGCGGGGACCAAGAGACCCAGTACTTC
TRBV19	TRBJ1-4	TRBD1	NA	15	CASSMWRDSTTGRLF	TGTGCCAGTAGTATGTGGCGGGACAGCACGACCGGTAGGCTTTTT
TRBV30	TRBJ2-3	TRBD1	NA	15	CAWTTGVISTDTQYF	TGTGCCTGGACCACAGGGGTGATTAGCACAGATACGCAGTATTTT
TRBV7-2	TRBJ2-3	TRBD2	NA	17	CASSLTQGGGGVDTQYF	TGTGCCAGCAGCTTAACGCAGGGGGGCGGGGGGGTAGATACGCAGTATTTT
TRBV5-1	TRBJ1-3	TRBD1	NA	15	CASSSTGTDGNTIYF	TGCGCCAGCAGCTCGACCGGGACAGACGGAAACACCATATATTTT
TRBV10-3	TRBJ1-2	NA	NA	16	CAIGEPMDNALYGYTF	TGTGCCATCGGAGAGCCCATGGACAATGCTCTCTATGGCTACACCTTC
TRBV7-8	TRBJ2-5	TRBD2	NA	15	CASRPKRGAQETQYF	TGTGCCAGCAGACCGAAGCGGGGGGCCCAAGAGACCCAGTACTTC